Following are 12 T cell receptor beta chains from one sample sequenced in a study of T-cell reconstitution after alpha-beta-depleted transplantation in children. Unique molecular identifiers were incorporated into the prepared TCRbeta library. TCRdb reprocessed the PCR reads with MiXCR, giving one entry per CDR3 protein. The table lists 60,000 or so distinct CDR3 sequences, 40% to 45% of them singletons. Specimen: PBMCs, mostly from graft donor cells, collected 360 days after TCRalphabeta/CD19-depleted stem cell transplant. These receptor sequences come from a male patient younger than 18 who had a stem cell transplant for acute lymphoblastic leukemia, so the T cells may come from the graft donor.

Only one count was recorded for this clonotype. The gene calls are TRBV29-1 and TRBJ2-7, with a weak D call TRBD2 (6 bases). The germline V gene has CDR1 SQVTM and CDR2 ANQGSEA. This CDR3 region has 15 residues. V gave up 4 bases and J gave up 7 bases, with 23 bases separating them. CDR3 protein: CSVVGEASSVGEQYF. The CDR3 DNA reads as TGCAGCGTTGTTGGGGAGGCTAGCTCGGTTGGGGAGCAGTACTTC.

This rearrangement joins TRBV7-8 to TRBJ2-7, with 10 bases lining up with TRBD2. This CDR3 region has 17 residues. CDR1 SGHVS and CDR2 FQNEAQ come from the germline V gene. Trimming at V came to 0 bases and at J to 6 bases, leaving 11 bases not matched to a gene. The CDR3: CASSLAVSGRALGEQYF. The CDR3 region has the DNA TGTGCCAGCAGCTTAGCGGTCAGCGGGAGGGCCCTAGGCGAGCAGTACTTC.

V is TRBV5-1 and J is TRBJ2-7; the match to TRBD1 covers 7 bases. The CDR3 sequence is 15 residues long. Trimming took 5 bases from V and 3 from J; bases not matched to a gene: 11. Per the germline V gene, CDR1 is SGHRS and CDR2 is YFSETQ. The CDR3 here is CASSRQGKESYEQYF. The CDR3 bases are TGCGCCAGCAGTCGACAGGGCAAAGAAAGCTACGAGCAGTACTTC.

This rearrangement joins TRBV20-1 to TRBJ2-5; D unresolved. The V end was cut by 3 bases, the J end by 0 bases, with 14 bases between. CDR3 length equals 15 residues. Germline V gene lookup returns CDR1 DFQATT and CDR2 SNEGSKA (reference sequence). The CDR3 protein is CSASPRRPYQETQYF. CDR3 sequence (DNA): TGCAGTGCTAGCCCTCGGCGACCTTACCAAGAGACCCAGTACTTC.

This clonotype was found a few times. V usage is TRBV19 and J usage is TRBJ1-5, with TRBD1 identical over 11 bases. The CDR3 runs 15 residues. Germline CDR1 reads LNHDA; CDR2 reads SQIVND (reference sequence). V trimming: 6 bases; J trimming: 2 bases; junction bases outside the gene matches: 3. This CDR3 is CASRGTGGGNQPQHF. CDR3 coding DNA: TGTGCCAGTAGAGGGACAGGGGGAGGCAATCAGCCCCAGCATTTT.

This clonotype was found a few times. The chain couples TRBV12-3 or TRBV12-4 to TRBJ2-2; D remains ambiguous. This CDR3 has 13 amino acids. V lost 4 bases, J lost 7 bases, and 10 bases lay in between. CDR3 DNA sequence: TGTGCCAGCAGTTGGGGTTACGGCGGGGAGCTGTTTTTT. It translates to CASSWGYGGELFF.

The chain is built from TRBV12-3 or TRBV12-4 and TRBJ2-3; D is perhaps TRBD2 (5 bases). The CDR3 contains 14 residues. Trimming took off 5 bases at V and 2 bases at J, with 11 bases between the two ends. The CDR3 is CASSPAADTDTQYF. The CDR3 DNA reads as TGTGCCAGCAGTCCGGCAGCGGACACAGATACGCAGTATTTT.

There are a few counts of this clonotype. The chain recombines TRBV5-1 with TRBJ1-1, with TRBD1 as a possible D gene (5 bases). This CDR3 contains 15 residues. Trimming left V 0 bases short and J 0 bases short, with 9 bases between. Germline CDR1 is SGHRS and CDR2 is YFSETQ. CDR3 protein: CASSLDRLMNTEAFF. The DNA of the CDR3 is TGCGCCAGCAGCTTGGACAGGCTCATGAACACTGAAGCTTTCTTT.

This chain uses TRBV29-1 with TRBJ2-7; tentatively, D is TRBD1 (6 bases). This CDR3 has 13 residues. Germline V gene sequence: CDR1 SQVTM, CDR2 ANQGSEA. Deletions cut 7 bases from V and 3 bases from J, with 16 bases between. Written as DNA, the CDR3 is TGCAGCGCCATATGGACAGATGACTACGAGCAGTACTTC. The encoded protein is CSAIWTDDYEQYF.

This clonotype was seen a handful of times. The chain recombines TRBV7-8 with TRBJ1-2; 10 bases line up with TRBD1. The CDR3 has 14 amino acids. The V segment lost 1 base and the J segment 4 bases; nucleotides outside the gene matches: 0. Germline V gene sequence: CDR1 SGHVS, CDR2 FQNEAQ. The CDR3 reads CASSLGQGAYGYTF. CDR3 nucleotides: TGTGCCAGCAGCTTAGGACAGGGGGCCTATGGCTACACCTTC.

This clonotype was seen only a few times. The chain links TRBV12-3 or TRBV12-4 to TRBJ2-1; 13 bases line up with TRBD2. The CDR3 runs 16 residues. J lost 9 bases, V lost 7 bases, and 12 bases had no gene match. The CDR3 coding sequence is TGTGCCAGCACCCAGACCTCCGGGACTAGCGGGATTGAGCAGTTCTTC. Its translation is CASTQTSGTSGIEQFF.

A few counts support this clonotype. Here the CDR3 DNA reads TGTGCCAGCAGTTCGACAGGGAGCACTGAAGCTTTCTTT. It translates to CASSSTGSTEAFF. This chain links TRBV28 with TRBJ1-1; 7 bases align to TRBD1. V shed 4 bases and J 4 bases; nucleotides not matched to a gene: 3. CDR3 length: 13 amino acids. Germline V gene data show CDR1 as MDHEN and CDR2 as SYDVKM.